This T cell receptor beta chain was sequenced during a study of T cell responses to AZD1222 COVID-19 vaccine. General observations from the study: Clonal diversity was possibly underestimated, and white British individuals and females predominated among donors.

For this clone: Its antigen remains unidentified.

The junction had 2 bases not matched to a gene; V was cut back by 1 base and J by 4 bases. The CDR3 has 15 amino acids. CDR1 is LNHDA and CDR2 is SQIVND in the germline V gene (reference sequence). Repertoires were generated with immunoSEQ multiplex PCR, while TCRdb's copy carries only in-frame clones and drops some. This sample has about 53,000 clones, with roughly 87% found just once. This specimen consisted of peripheral blood, obtained 28 days after the second AZD1222 dose. The chain joins TRBV19 to TRBJ2-2; 8 bases are shared with TRBD1. The sequence was collected from an adult who received the AZD1222 COVID-19 vaccine. DNA of the CDR3: TGTGCCAGTAGTATAGGGACAGGGCTCACCGGGGAGCTGTTTTTT. Protein product: CASSIGTGLTGELFF.